Listed here are 5 T cell receptor beta chains from one sample, sequenced in a study of response to subunit inactivated influenza vaccine (dated by TCRdb to the late 2010s). Libraries were built with RT-PCR. This sample was sequenced with an Illumina HiSeq 2500. TCRdb handled the public reads itself, with Q25 trimming in fastp and clone calling in MiXCR, and kept productive beta chains. Duplicate CDR3 protein sequences are folded into a single record with the most common DNA and genes. The sample records roughly 780,000 distinct CDR3 sequences, approximately 17% of which are singletons. Together, the top ten hold 11% of the sample. The input for sequencing was PBMCs from blood, taken 5 days after vaccination. The receptors were sampled from a man aged 45 to 65 who received an inactivated influenza vaccine. Donor details come from another sample of the same person, matched by shared clones.

This clonotype came up many times. The V call is TRBV5-1, the J call TRBJ2-3, with 10 positions matching TRBD1. V shed 4 bases, J shed 3 bases, and the junction held 2 bases outside the gene matches. This CDR3 is 14 amino acids long. Germline V gene sequence: CDR1 SGHRS, CDR2 YFSETQ. Here the CDR3 DNA reads TGCGCCAGCAGCAGGGACAGGGGAACAGATACGCAGTATTTT. Its translation: CASSRDRGTDTQYF.

This clonotype was seen a handful of times. The chain has TRBV6-5 and TRBJ1-2; D is ambiguous. V was clipped by 0 bases and J by 5 bases, with 13 bases between them. CDR1 is MNHEY and CDR2 is SVGAGI in the germline V gene. This CDR3 is 15 amino acids long. CDR3 bases: TGTGCCAGCAGTTACTCGGAGGGATCCTATTATGGCTACACCTTC. The encoded protein is CASSYSEGSYYGYTF.

This clonotype appeared a few times. The chain is built from TRBV12-3 or TRBV12-4 and TRBJ1-1; D perhaps matches TRBD1 (5 bases). The CDR3 covers 14 residues. Trimming removed 7 bases from V and 1 base from J, with 13 bases in between. Written as DNA, the CDR3 is TGTGCCAGCACCCTCCGGGACGGGAACACTGAAGCTTTCTTT. Amino acids: CASTLRDGNTEAFF.

The rearrangement links TRBV7-2 to TRBJ2-2; D perhaps matches TRBD2 (6 bases). V was shortened by 5 bases and J by 4 bases, with 11 bases between the two germline ends. The CDR3 sequence is 14 residues long. Germline loops: CDR1 SGHTA, CDR2 FQGNSA. DNA for the CDR3: TGTGCCAGCAGCGCTCAACTAGCCACCGGGGAGCTGTTTTTT. It translates to CASSAQLATGELFF. Full variable domain (remainder filled in from reference TRBV7-2 and TRBJ2-2): GAGVSQSPSNKVTEKGKDVELRCDPISGHTALYWYRQSLGQGLEFLIYFQGNSAPDKSGLPSDRFSAERTGGSVSTLTIQRTQQEDSAVYLCASSAQLATGELFFGEGSRLTVL.

This clonotype was counted a few times. The chain employs TRBV7-2 and TRBJ2-7; 8 nucleotides align to TRBD2. V trimming: 5 bases; J trimming: 3 bases; junction bases outside the gene matches: 12. Looked up from germline, CDR1 is SGHTA and CDR2 is FQGNSA. The CDR3 spans 16 residues. CDR3 residues: CASSARLSGSGYEQYF. Here the CDR3 DNA reads TGTGCCAGCAGCGCAAGATTAAGCGGGAGTGGCTACGAGCAGTACTTC.